This T cell receptor beta chain was found in a study of cytomegalovirus exposure and HLA in healthy donors (TCRdb year 2017). In terms of the full investigation: According to an earlier analysis of a few hundred of the donors, about 179 million T cells yielded some 110 million unique TCR beta sequences and 276 Gb of sequence data. Roughly 300 gigabases of sequencing data and roughly 90 million unique TCR sequences were included in an early release covering about 700 HLA-typed donors. Among the roughly 400 genotyped donors, under 90% belonged to the genetic ancestry cluster associated with self-reported Caucasian donors. The study aimed to test whether cataloging public T cell receptors could reveal signatures of past pathogen exposure. Using immunosequencing, the study profiled T cell repertoires from roughly 650 subjects and related those repertoires to cytomegalovirus serostatus. Along with the roughly 700-subject first cohort, a separate validation cohort of over a hundred different subjects was used. To predict cytomegalovirus infection status, the study combined high-throughput TCR immunosequencing, statistical association of individual TCRs with disease status, and machine learning. A later analysis re-analyzed previously published TCR beta repertoires from 660 or so donors and added high-resolution HLA genotyping to study TCR occurrence patterns. Rather than using new phenotypic data, the later analysis identified candidate immune exposures from TCR beta sequences and from how often those sequences occurred across donors. To decide whether each TCR beta V gene segment behaved as functional or pseudogenic, an earlier analysis of approximately 620 of the donors relied on high-throughput TCR beta sequencing. Donor age, sex, ethnicity and CMV serostatus were collected together with the repertoire data. In a later genetic analysis, genome-wide SNP genotypes for about three fifths of the roughly 670 donors were used, and that subset was treated as a discovery cohort. All discovery cohort repertoires had been generated on a single sequencing platform. Both class I and class II loci were covered by HLA typing, at four-digit resolution. The number of typed donors differed by locus: about 629-640 for A, B, C, DRB1 and DQB1; approximately 540 for DQA1; around 610 for DPA1; and around 490 for DPB1. Several DR-DQ haplotypes were handled as single units for association and clustering because linkage in the cohort was strong. Across about 370 genotyped donors of the cohort, an average of about 240,000 unique TCR beta nucleotide sequences per donor were sequenced, and approximately 19% of those sequences were non-productive. Overall study results and their limits: The sequencing pipeline was judged likely to have produced a cluster of highly shared sequence variants as a technical artifact. Fewer than 20 rarely observed V segments, including chromosome 9 orphons, were excluded from the earlier analysis of about 500 of the donors because counts were too low. In a later analysis, some 18,000 TCR beta sequences were associated with specific HLA alleles at a false discovery rate of 0.05. Because the 87-base-pair reads could not distinguish some IMGT-functional V segments, including TRBV6-2 and TRBV6-3, those segments were excluded. An association between a missense DCLRE1C variant and V-gene and J-gene trimming of TCR beta chains was found in a later genetic analysis and replicated in an independent cohort. A later analysis found that TCR association rates varied across HLA loci, with DRB1 alleles showing the most associated TCRs and HLA-C alleles the fewest. In vitro tests confirmed that a few of the cytomegalovirus-associated TCR beta chains recognize cytomegalovirus antigens. Compared with equally common non-associated chains, HLA-associated TCR beta chains in a later analysis were more clonally expanded and had lower generation probabilities. In the study, 150 to 200 TCR beta chains were listed as associated with cytomegalovirus. The presence/absence analyses assumed that sequencing depth was roughly uniform across donors, and that assumption may not be true. Cytomegalovirus status was reported to be diagnosed by the classifier with high specificity and sensitivity in both the original and validation cohorts. HLA typing was unavailable for some donors at each locus, so association tests used only the typed subset. A further reported finding was that TCR beta sequences accurately predicted the HLA-A and HLA-B alleles for most subjects in the first cohort. In a later genetic analysis, fewer N-insertions in productive TCRs were reported among donors in an Asian-associated ancestry cluster than the roughly 640-donor mean. Linkage disequilibrium might explain the correlated functional status among segregating V segments, but an unknown experimental factor could not be ruled out. According to the authors, the approach could potentially be generalized to other disease states and immunological phenotypes. When HLA alleles, especially DR and DQ, strongly co-occurred, TCR associations were difficult to assign to individual alleles. According to a later analysis, parvovirus B19, influenza, CMV and Epstein-Barr virus appeared linked to several top co-occurrence clusters. Broadly in line with IMGT annotations, most TCR beta V segments showed up in productive rearrangements about 90% or about 30% of the time in an earlier analysis of 587 of the donors. Across donors, most TCR sequences were observed very rarely, whereas some public TCRs were present in many individuals. Most CMV-associated TCR beta chains appeared to be HLA-restricted in a later analysis, and the HLA associations seemed to be driven largely by CMV exposure. Only TCR beta chains were sequenced in this cohort, and the absence of alpha or paired-chain data limited detectable features. Immune exposure information for the cohort was limited to CMV serostatus.

The library came from the immunoSEQ multiplex PCR assay. The multiplex PCR relied on a mix of 60 forward primers for TCR Vbeta segments and 13 reverse primers for TCR Jbeta segments. The CDR3 region of rearranged TCR beta genes was amplified from genomic DNA with a multiplex PCR assay. The Illumina HiSeq System was used to sequence the amplified TCR beta libraries as 87-base-pair reads. The original methods were these. A later analysis tallied about 77 million unique TCR beta chains across the 650 to 750 repertoires, and around 9.9 million of those chains were shared by two or more donors. To remove PCR and sequencing errors, raw reads were error-corrected and collapsed into unique sequences using a nearest-neighbor algorithm that merged closely related sequences. CDR3 sequences were aligned to IMGT reference sequences to assign V, D and J gene segments. For a sequence to be retained, a match of at least six nucleotides was required to both a V gene segment and a J gene segment. A rearrangement counted as productive if the CDR3 had no stop codons and remained in frame with V and J, and every other rearrangement counted as non-productive. Following IMGT convention, CDR3 was defined as the stretch from the second conserved V-encoded cysteine up to the conserved J-encoded phenylalanine. In an earlier analysis of 587 of the donors, sequences lacking an unambiguous match to a single V gene segment were excluded. An earlier analysis of a few hundred of the donors called V segments functional above 56.7% productive rearrangements and segregating when the between-donor standard deviation exceeded 5%. To diagnose cytomegalovirus status from the catalog of TCR beta chain sequences, a statistical classification framework was built. In a later analysis, V and J genes were assigned by comparing TCR nucleotide sequences against IMGT/GENE-DB human TR gene sequences. Using the TCRdist pipeline, a later analysis assigned CDR3 sequences along with most-parsimonious VDJ recombination scenarios. In a later analysis, each TCR beta chain was defined by its CDR3 amino acid sequence together with its V-gene family, and reads lacking a unique V-gene family were excluded. To address suspected cross-contamination and a sequencing artifact, a later analysis removed a few hundred highly shared, low-generation-probability nucleotide sequences. In a later analysis, a clonal expansion index for each public chain was calculated from normalized within-repertoire ranks of inferred template counts. A later analysis computed generation probabilities with a VDJ recombination model fitted to out-of-frame rearrangements, and checked the results against IGoR. In a later analysis, hypergeometric tests were used to score TCR-TCR, TCR-HLA and TCR-CMV co-occurrence, with a repertoire-size bias correction applied to TCR pairs. False discovery rates were estimated in a later analysis by permuting HLA or CMV assignments 20 times. In a later analysis, co-occurring TCRs were grouped using DBSCAN, with TCRdist sequence similarity added in when clustering inside HLA-allele-positive subsets. Co-occurrence clustering excluded repertoires with fewer than 30,000 or more than 120,000 public chains, plus five with anomalous nucleotide sharing. TCRdb stores this immuneACCESS table with in-frame sequences only. Part of the clones is absent; in the studies checked, under half of the shortfall reflects unresolved V genes, and no reason is known for the rest. V, J and clone size were drawn from that table, and D and trimming were deduced from the DNA. This sample gives 150,000 to 200,000 clones in total; 77% of them show up just once. The biggest ten clones account for around 2.8% of the sample.

Comments on this clone: Its antigen remains undetermined. No qualities accompany the bases; no much larger clone lies one base away.

The germline V gene provides CDR1 MNHNS and CDR2 SASEGT. The CDR3 covers 16 residues, taking in both the cysteine and the phenylalanine. CDR3 DNA only is kept here, 48 bases in frame from base 1. V trim: 4 bases; J trim: 0 bases; unmatched bases: 4. In total, roughly 710 healthy bone marrow donors made up the cohort. At the time of sampling, every cohort member was nominally healthy, though immune exposures that went unrecorded were likely present. The donor tested CMV seropositive, placing the donor among the 289 seropositive members of the cohort. A peripheral blood sample was provided by each donor, and peripheral blood mononuclear cells were used for TCR beta sequencing. The Qiagen DNeasy Blood Extraction Kit was used to extract genomic DNA from the blood cell samples.

The sequence joins TRBV6-1 to TRBJ2-1; TRBD2 lines up with 9 middle nucleotides. This sequence was found in a woman aged 40 to 50 in good health and CMV-seropositive. Sequenced material: PBMCs. In nucleotide form, the sequence is TGTGCCAGCAGTGTCCTAGCGGGACGCTCCTACAATGAGCAGTTCTTC. Translated, it reads CASSVLAGRSYNEQFF.